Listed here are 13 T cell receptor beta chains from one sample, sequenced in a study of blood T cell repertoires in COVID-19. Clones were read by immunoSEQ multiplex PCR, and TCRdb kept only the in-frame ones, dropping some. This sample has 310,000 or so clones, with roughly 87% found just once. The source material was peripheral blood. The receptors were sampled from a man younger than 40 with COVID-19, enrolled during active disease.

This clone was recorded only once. The CDR3 DNA reads as TGTGCCAGCACCCCTGGTCGGACAGGGGGCTATGAGACCCAGTACTTC. Translating gives CASTPGRTGGYETQYF. This sequence joins TRBV5-4 and TRBJ2-5; 11 nucleotides line up with TRBD1. V was pared by 6 bases and J by 5 bases, with 12 bases of the junction left unmatched. Per the germline V gene, CDR1 is SGHNT and CDR2 is YYREEE (reference sequence). The CDR3 sequence is 16 residues long.

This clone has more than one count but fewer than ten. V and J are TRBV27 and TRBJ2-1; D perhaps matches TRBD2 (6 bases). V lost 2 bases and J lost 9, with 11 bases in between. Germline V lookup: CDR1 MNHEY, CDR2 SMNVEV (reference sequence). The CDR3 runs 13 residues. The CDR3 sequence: CASSLPPGAEQFF. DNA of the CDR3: TGTGCCAGCAGTTTACCCCCGGGAGCTGAGCAGTTCTTC.

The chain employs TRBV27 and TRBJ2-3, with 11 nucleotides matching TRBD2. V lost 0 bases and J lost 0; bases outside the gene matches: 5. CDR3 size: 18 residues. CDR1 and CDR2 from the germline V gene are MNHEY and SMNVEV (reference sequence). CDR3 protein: CASSLSLRTSGSTDTQYF. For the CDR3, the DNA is TGTGCCAGCAGTTTATCATTAAGGACTAGCGGGAGCACAGATACGCAGTATTTT.

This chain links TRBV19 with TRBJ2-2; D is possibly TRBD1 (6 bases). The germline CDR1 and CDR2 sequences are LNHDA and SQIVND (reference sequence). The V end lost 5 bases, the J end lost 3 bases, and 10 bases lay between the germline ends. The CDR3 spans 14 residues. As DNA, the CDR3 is TGTGCCAGTAGTGCGAGACAGGACACCGGGGAGCTGTTTTTT. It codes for CASSARQDTGELFF. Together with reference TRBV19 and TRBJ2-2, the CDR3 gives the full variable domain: DGGITQSPKYLFRKEGQNVTLSCEQNLNHDAMYWYRQDPGQGLRLIYYSQIVNDFQKGDIAEGYSVSREKKESFPLTVTSAQKNPTAFYLCASSARQDTGELFFGEGSRLTVL.

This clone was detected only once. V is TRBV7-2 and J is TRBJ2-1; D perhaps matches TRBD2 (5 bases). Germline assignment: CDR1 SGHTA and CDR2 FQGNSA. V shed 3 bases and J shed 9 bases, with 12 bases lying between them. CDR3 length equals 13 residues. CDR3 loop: CASSFDGVSEQFF. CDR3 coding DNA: TGTGCCAGCAGCTTTGACGGGGTGAGTGAGCAGTTCTTC.

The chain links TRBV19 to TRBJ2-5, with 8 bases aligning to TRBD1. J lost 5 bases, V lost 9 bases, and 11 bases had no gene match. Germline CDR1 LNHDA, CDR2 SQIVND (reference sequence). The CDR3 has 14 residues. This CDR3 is CASQGAGGRETQYF. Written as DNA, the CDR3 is TGTGCCAGCCAGGGCGCAGGGGGCAGGGAGACCCAGTACTTC.

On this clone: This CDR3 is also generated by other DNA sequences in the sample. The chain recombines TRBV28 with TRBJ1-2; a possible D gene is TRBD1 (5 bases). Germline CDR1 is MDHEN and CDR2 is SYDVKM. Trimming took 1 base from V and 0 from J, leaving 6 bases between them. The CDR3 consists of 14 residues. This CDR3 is CASSLSGSNYGYTF. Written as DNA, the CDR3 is TGTGCCAGCAGTTTATCAGGGTCTAACTATGGCTACACCTTC.

CDR3 DNA sequence: TGTGCCAGCAGCTCGACAGGGAACCTTTACAATGAGCAGTTCTTC. It specifies CASSSTGNLYNEQFF. The chain joins TRBV11-2 to TRBJ2-1, with 7 positions matching TRBD1. There are 15 residues in the CDR3. Trimming at V came to 4 bases and at J to 4 bases, leaving 7 bases not matched to a gene. Germline V CDR1 and CDR2: SGHAT, FQNNGV.

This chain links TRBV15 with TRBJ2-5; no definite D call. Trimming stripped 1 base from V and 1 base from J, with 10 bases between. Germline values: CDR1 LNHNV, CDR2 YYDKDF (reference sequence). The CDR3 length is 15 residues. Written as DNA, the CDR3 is TGTGCCACCAGCAGAGTAACCCCAGGCCAAGAGACCCAGTACTTC. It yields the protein CATSRVTPGQETQYF.

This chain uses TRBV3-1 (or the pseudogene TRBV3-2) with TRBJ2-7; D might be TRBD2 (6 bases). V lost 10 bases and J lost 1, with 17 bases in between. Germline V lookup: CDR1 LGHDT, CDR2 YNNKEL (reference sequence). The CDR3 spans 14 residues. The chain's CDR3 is CATTSGTYSYEQYF. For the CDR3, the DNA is TGTGCCACGACTTCCGGGACTTATTCCTACGAGCAGTACTTC.

CDR3 loop: CASSSLRALNTEAFF. The DNA of the CDR3 is TGTGCCAGCAGTTCCCTCAGGGCCTTGAACACTGAAGCTTTCTTT. The rearrangement uses TRBV27 and TRBJ1-1; possibly TRBD1 for D (5 bases). The germline V gene encodes CDR1 MNHEY and CDR2 SMNVEV (reference sequence). The V and J ends lost 4 bases and 0 bases respectively, with 12 bases between them. CDR3 size: 15 residues.

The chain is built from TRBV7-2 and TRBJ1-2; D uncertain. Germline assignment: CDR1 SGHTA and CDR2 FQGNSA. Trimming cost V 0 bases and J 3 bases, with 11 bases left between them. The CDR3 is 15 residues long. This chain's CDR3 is CASSLALELHYGYTF. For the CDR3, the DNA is TGTGCCAGCAGCTTAGCGCTGGAGCTCCACTATGGCTACACCTTC.

The CDR3 loop reads CASSPRQWDNEQFF. The DNA of the CDR3 is TGTGCCAGCAGTCCACGACAGTGGGACAATGAGCAGTTCTTC. The chain has TRBV6-6 and TRBJ2-1; maybe TRBD1 (5 bases). Trimming stripped 5 bases from V and 5 bases from J, with 13 bases between. This CDR3 contains 14 residues. Germline CDR1 MNHNY, CDR2 SVGAGI (reference sequence).